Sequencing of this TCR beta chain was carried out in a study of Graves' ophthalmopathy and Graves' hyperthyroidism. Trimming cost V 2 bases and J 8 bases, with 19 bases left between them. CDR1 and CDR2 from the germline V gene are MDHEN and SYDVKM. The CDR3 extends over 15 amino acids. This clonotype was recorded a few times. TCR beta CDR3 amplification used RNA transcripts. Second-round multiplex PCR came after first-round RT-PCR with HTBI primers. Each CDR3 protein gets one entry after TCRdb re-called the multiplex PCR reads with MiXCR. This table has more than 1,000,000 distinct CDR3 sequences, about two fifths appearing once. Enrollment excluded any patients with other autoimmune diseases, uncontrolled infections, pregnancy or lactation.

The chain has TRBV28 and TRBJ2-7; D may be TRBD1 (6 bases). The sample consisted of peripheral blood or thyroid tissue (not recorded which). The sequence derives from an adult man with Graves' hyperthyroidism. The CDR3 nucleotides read TGTGCCAGCAGTTTAAGACAGGCCGCCTTCGGACAGCAGTACTTC. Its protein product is CASSLRQAAFGQQYF.